This T cell receptor (beta chain) comes out of a study of response to subunit inactivated influenza vaccine. Study observations and caveats: The study's authors posited that every seasonal influenza vaccination enlists few new T cells.

TCRdb recomputed calls from the RT-PCR reads with MiXCR, one row per CDR3 protein. The data show about 520,000 distinct CDR3 sequences, approximately 7.3% seen once. V dropped 0 bases and J dropped 8 bases, with 13 bases sitting between them. The CDR3 is 14 residues long. Germline CDR1 is MNHEY and CDR2 is SMNVEV (reference sequence). Concerning this clonotype itself: As yet, its antigen is unknown.

The origin of this receptor is a man in his fifties or sixties who received an inactivated influenza vaccine. This material consisted of PBMCs from blood, taken around 25 months after vaccination. V usage is TRBV27 and J usage is TRBJ1-2; D is perhaps TRBD1 (6 bases). Here the CDR3 reads CASSLSNRESGYTF. The CDR3, as DNA: TGTGCCAGCAGTTTATCGAACAGGGAAAGCGGCTACACCTTC.